This entry concerns a single T cell receptor beta chain. Generated by immunoSEQ multiplex PCR, the TCRdb table keeps only in-frame clones and is missing some. The sample contains approximately 150,000 clones, about 93% of which appear only once. V lost 3 bases, J lost 8 bases, and 10 bases lay in between. The CDR3 length is 12 residues. Germline V CDR1 and CDR2: SNHLY, FYNNEI. The sample is drawn from a study of T cell responses to AZD1222 COVID-19 vaccine. The source of this sequence is an adult in good health. The chain couples TRBV2 to TRBJ1-2; D may be TRBD1 (6 bases). The sample was peripheral blood, taken on day 0 of AZD1222 vaccination. The CDR3 region is CASSDTGYGYTF. Written as DNA, the CDR3 is TGTGCCAGCAGTGACACAGGGTACGGCTACACCTTC.